The 3 T cell receptor beta chains below were found in one sample sequenced in a study of T-cell reconstitution after alpha-beta-depleted transplantation in children. Unique molecular identifiers tagged the TCRbeta library. TCRdb re-derived calls from the PCR reads in MiXCR, one entry per CDR3 protein. Altogether just over 200,000 distinct CDR3 sequences are present, approximately 8.4% being singletons, with the ten largest covering less than 40%. The sample here was PBMCs, mostly from graft donor cells, taken 360 days after TCRalphabeta/CD19-depleted stem cell transplant. These receptors all stem from a male patient aged 2 to 10 who had a stem cell transplant for acute myeloid leukemia, so the T cells may come from the graft donor.

This clonotype has more than one count but fewer than ten. The rearrangement uses TRBV7-6 and TRBJ2-7; D is possibly TRBD1 (6 bases). The CDR3 totals 14 residues. The ends were cut back, 5 bases at V and 5 bases at J, with 16 bases in the middle. Per the germline V gene, CDR1 is SGHVS and CDR2 is FNYEAQ. As DNA, the CDR3 is TGTGCCAGCAGCCGCAACGACAGGTGGGACGAGCAGTACTTC. Its translation is CASSRNDRWDEQYF.

This clonotype was picked up a small number of times. The chain has TRBV12-3 or TRBV12-4 and TRBJ2-1, with 10 bases fitting TRBD1. The CDR3 spans 16 residues. The J segment lost 3 bases and the V segment lost 4 bases, leaving 6 bases of the junction unmatched. DNA for the CDR3: TGTGCCAGCAGTTCCACAGGGACAGGGGACTACAATGAGCAGTTCTTC. This sequence encodes CASSSTGTGDYNEQFF.

This clonotype has a count of ten or more. J is TRBJ1-1 and V is TRBV2, with TRBD1 matching over 7 bases. CDR1 and CDR2 from the germline V gene are SNHLY and FYNNEI. V lost 5 bases and J lost 2; bases outside the gene matches: 8. The CDR3 spans 15 residues. The CDR3 loop reads CASSFRTGLNTEAFF. As DNA, the CDR3 is TGTGCCAGCAGTTTTCGGACAGGTCTCAACACTGAAGCTTTCTTT. The complete variable domain, with remaining parts taken from reference TRBV2 and TRBJ1-1, reads EPEVTQTPSHQVTQMGQEVILRCVPISNHLYFYWYRQILGQKVEFLVSFYNNEISEKSEIFDDQFSVERPDGSNFTLKIRSTKLEDSAMYFCASSFRTGLNTEAFFGQGTRLTVV.